This T cell receptor beta chain was identified in a study of regulatory T cells in long-lasting Graves disease. Broader study findings: Persistent disease showed a preference for TRBV28, TRBJ1-2 and TRBJ2-5. Persistent-disease Graves' patients showed less TCR diversity than new cases.

This clonotype was seen repeatedly, ten times or more. Its antigen is not identified. Both iRepertoire HTBI primers and Arm-PCR of CDR3 regions were used to build the TCR beta libraries. TCRdb fed the multiplex PCR reads into MiXCR, producing one record per CDR3 protein. The sample lists 200,000 to 250,000 distinct CDR3 sequences, around 20% seen once, with about an eighth in the top ten. The CDR3 sequence is 13 residues long. Looked up from germline, CDR1 is SNHLY and CDR2 is FYNNEI. The V end lost 5 bases, the J end lost 6 bases, and 11 bases lay between the germline ends. The time point was: newly diagnosed GD, antithyroid drugs for less than 3 months. The TCR library was made from RNA extracted from PBMCs. The same data also contributed to another study, on T cells in Graves' hyperthyroidism and ophthalmopathy. That study adds: Lactation, pregnancy, other autoimmune disease or uncontrolled infection led to exclusion of patients. The TCR CDR3 was amplified in a first-round RT-PCR using the HTBI primer set.

This sequence was found in a woman between 25 and 40 years old with Graves disease. This chain links TRBV2 with TRBJ1-5; no definite D call. The specimen was peripheral blood mononuclear cells (PBMCs), collected at new diagnosis, from a patient treated with antithyroid drugs. The CDR3: CASSLSVVQPQHF. The CDR3 nucleotides are TGTGCCAGCAGTCTAAGCGTTGTTCAGCCCCAGCATTTT.